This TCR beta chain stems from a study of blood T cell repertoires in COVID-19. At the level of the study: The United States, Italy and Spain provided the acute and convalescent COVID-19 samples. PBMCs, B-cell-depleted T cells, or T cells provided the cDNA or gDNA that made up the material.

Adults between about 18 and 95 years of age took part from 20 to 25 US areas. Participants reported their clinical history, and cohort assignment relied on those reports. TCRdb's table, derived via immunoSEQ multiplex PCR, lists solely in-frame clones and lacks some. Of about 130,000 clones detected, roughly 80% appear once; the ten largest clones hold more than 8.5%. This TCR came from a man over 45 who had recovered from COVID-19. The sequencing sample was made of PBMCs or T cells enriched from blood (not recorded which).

The CDR3 DNA reads as TGTGCCAGCAGCAATCACGGATTAGACGTTGTAGGGGATCAGCCCCAGCATTTT. Protein sequence: CASSNHGLDVVGDQPQHF. This sequence joins TRBV7-4 and TRBJ1-5; D may be TRBD1 (5 bases). V was shortened by 5 bases and J by 5 bases, with 25 bases between the two germline ends. CDR1 is SGHVT and CDR2 is SQSDAQ in the germline V gene. The CDR3 runs 18 residues.